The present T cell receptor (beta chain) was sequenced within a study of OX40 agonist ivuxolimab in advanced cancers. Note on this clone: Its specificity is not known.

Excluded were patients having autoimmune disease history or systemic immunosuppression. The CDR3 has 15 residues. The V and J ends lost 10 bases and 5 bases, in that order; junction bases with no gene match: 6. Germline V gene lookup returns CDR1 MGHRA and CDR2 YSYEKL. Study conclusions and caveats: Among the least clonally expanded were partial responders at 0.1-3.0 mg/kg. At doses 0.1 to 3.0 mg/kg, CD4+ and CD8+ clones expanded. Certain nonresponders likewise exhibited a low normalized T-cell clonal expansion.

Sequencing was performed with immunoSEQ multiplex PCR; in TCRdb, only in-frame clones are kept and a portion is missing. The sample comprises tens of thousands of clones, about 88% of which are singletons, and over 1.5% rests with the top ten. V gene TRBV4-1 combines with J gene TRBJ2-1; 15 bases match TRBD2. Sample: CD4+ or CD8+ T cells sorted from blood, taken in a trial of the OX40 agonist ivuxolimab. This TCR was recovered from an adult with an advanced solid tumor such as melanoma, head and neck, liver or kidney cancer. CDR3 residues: CATGTSGRQDNEQFF. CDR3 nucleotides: TGCGCCACCGGGACTAGCGGGAGGCAGGACAATGAGCAGTTCTTC.